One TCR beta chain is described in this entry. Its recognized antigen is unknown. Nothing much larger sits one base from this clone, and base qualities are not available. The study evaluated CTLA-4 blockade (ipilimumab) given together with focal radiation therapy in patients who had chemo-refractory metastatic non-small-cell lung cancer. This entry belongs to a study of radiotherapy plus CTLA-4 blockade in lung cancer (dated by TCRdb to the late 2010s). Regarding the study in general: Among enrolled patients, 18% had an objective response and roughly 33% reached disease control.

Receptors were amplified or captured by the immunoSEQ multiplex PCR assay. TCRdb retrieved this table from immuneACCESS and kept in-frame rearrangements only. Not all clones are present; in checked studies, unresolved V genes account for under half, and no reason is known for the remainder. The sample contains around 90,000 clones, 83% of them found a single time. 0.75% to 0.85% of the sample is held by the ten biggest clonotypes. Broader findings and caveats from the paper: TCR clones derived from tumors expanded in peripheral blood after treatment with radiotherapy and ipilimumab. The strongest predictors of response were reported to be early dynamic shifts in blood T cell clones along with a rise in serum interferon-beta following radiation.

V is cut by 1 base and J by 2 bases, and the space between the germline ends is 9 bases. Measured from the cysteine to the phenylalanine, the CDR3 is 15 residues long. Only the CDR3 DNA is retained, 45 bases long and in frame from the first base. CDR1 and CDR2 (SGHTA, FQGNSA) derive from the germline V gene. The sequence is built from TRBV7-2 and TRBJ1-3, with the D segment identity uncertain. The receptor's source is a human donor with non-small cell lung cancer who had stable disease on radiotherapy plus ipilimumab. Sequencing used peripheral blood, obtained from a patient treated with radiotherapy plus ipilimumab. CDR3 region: CASSLGAGTGNTIYF. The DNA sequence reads TGTGCCAGCAGCTTAGGGGCGGGAACTGGAAACACCATATATTTT.